The T cell receptor (beta chain) described here comes from a study of shared clonotypes between healthy human individuals. Assay used: immunoSEQ multiplex PCR; TCRdb lists only in-frame clones, some missing. Of some 630,000 clones listed, about two thirds are singletons. Adults of Caucasian background living in Nashville, Tennessee made up all donors. The CDR3 spans 14 residues. Per the germline V gene, CDR1 is SGHRS and CDR2 is YFSETQ. With 0 bases removed from V and 0 bases from J, the gap between germline ends came to 6 bases. The J gene is TRBJ1-2, the V gene TRBV5-1; D gene ambiguous. The specimen was memory CD4+ T cells sorted from blood. Subset indicated: CD45RA-negative fraction. The TCR comes from a woman between 25 and 40 years old in good health. As DNA, the CDR3 is TGCGCCAGCAGCTTGGAACTGGCTAACTATGGCTACACCTTC. Translated: CASSLELANYGYTF.